The rows below give T cell receptor beta chains drawn from one sample of a study of blood T cell repertoires in COVID-19. Produced via immunoSEQ multiplex PCR; TCRdb's table is partial and in-frame only. The sample has tens of thousands of clones; roughly 79% are singletons. The specimen was peripheral blood. The receptors stem from an elderly man with COVID-19, enrolled during active disease. The CDR3 runs from the conserved cysteine through the conserved F or W. A D gene is named only where the DNA matches it firmly. Some rows mark clone size as missing; the rest say once, few, many or name a class of expanded clone.

j_gene: TRBJ1-4
v_gene: TRBV15
d_gene: TRBD1
abundance: NA
CDR3nt: TGTGCCACCAGCAGTACAGGGGTAATAGGTGAAAAACTGTTTTTT
CDR3aa: CATSSTGVIGEKLFF

j_gene: TRBJ2-3
v_gene: TRBV10-3
d_gene: NA
abundance: NA
CDR3nt: TGTGCCATCAGTGAGAACGAGGGTAGCACAGATACGCAGTATTTT
CDR3aa: CAISENEGSTDTQYF

j_gene: TRBJ2-1
v_gene: TRBV7-2
d_gene: NA
abundance: NA
CDR3nt: TGTGCCAGCAGCTTAGCTTCGGGACTCTACAATGAGCAGTTCTTC
CDR3aa: CASSLASGLYNEQFF

j_gene: TRBJ2-7
v_gene: TRBV11-3
d_gene: TRBD1
abundance: NA
CDR3nt: TGTGCCAGCAGCTCCGGGACAGGGGTTAACTACGAGCAGTACTTC
CDR3aa: CASSSGTGVNYEQYF

j_gene: TRBJ1-2
v_gene: TRBV10-3
d_gene: NA
abundance: few
CDR3nt: TGTGCCATCAGTGATGGGGTAGAGGGTGGCTACACCTTC
CDR3aa: CAISDGVEGGYTF

j_gene: TRBJ2-3
v_gene: TRBV11-3
d_gene: TRBD1
abundance: NA
CDR3nt: TGTGCCAGCAGCTCACACAGGGGAACAGATACGCAGTATTTT
CDR3aa: CASSSHRGTDTQYF

j_gene: TRBJ2-7
v_gene: TRBV7-2
d_gene: TRBD1
abundance: NA
CDR3nt: TGTGCCAGCAGCGTACAGGGGGCGTTCTACGAGCAGTACTTC
CDR3aa: CASSVQGAFYEQYF

j_gene: TRBJ2-7
v_gene: TRBV19
d_gene: NA
abundance: NA
CDR3nt: TGTGCCAGTAGGCTAGCAAAAGGCGAGCAGTACTTC
CDR3aa: CASRLAKGEQYF

j_gene: TRBJ1-3
v_gene: TRBV6-5
d_gene: NA
abundance: NA
CDR3nt: TGTGCCAGCAGCCTACGGAACAGATCTGGAAACACCATATATTTT
CDR3aa: CASSLRNRSGNTIYF

j_gene: TRBJ1-2
v_gene: TRBV7-9
d_gene: NA
abundance: once
CDR3nt: TGTGCCAGCAGCTTAGCAGCGAGCTATGGCTACACCTTC
CDR3aa: CASSLAASYGYTF

j_gene: TRBJ1-5
v_gene: TRBV19
d_gene: TRBD1
abundance: NA
CDR3nt: TGTGCCAGTAGTCCTTTTCCGGGACAGGGTCGGGGAAGCAATCAGCCCCAGCATTTT
CDR3aa: CASSPFPGQGRGSNQPQHF

j_gene: TRBJ2-7
v_gene: TRBV29-1
d_gene: TRBD1
abundance: NA
CDR3nt: TGCAGCGTCGATGTTTTCGGACAGGGCTACGAGCAGTACTTC
CDR3aa: CSVDVFGQGYEQYF

j_gene: TRBJ2-3
v_gene: TRBV5-4
d_gene: NA
abundance: NA
CDR3nt: TGTGCCAGCAGCTTGGGTCTGGCCGGGTCGAGCGCAGATACGCAGTATTTT
CDR3aa: CASSLGLAGSSADTQYF

j_gene: TRBJ2-3
v_gene: TRBV13
d_gene: NA
abundance: NA
CDR3nt: TGTGCCAGCAGCCCCGGACCGGCGAGGGGGAAAACAGATACGCAGTATTTT
CDR3aa: CASSPGPARGKTDTQYF

j_gene: TRBJ2-2
v_gene: TRBV10-2
d_gene: TRBD1
abundance: NA
CDR3nt: TGCGCCAGCGGCGCAGGACAGGGGGCCAGCGGGGAGCTGTTTTTT
CDR3aa: CASGAGQGASGELFF

j_gene: TRBJ1-2
v_gene: TRBV29-1
d_gene: TRBD1
abundance: NA
CDR3nt: TGCAGCGTCGGATTGGGACGGACAGGGGGTTATGGCTACACCTTC
CDR3aa: CSVGLGRTGGYGYTF

j_gene: TRBJ2-6
v_gene: TRBV5-6
d_gene: NA
abundance: NA
CDR3nt: TGTGCCAGCAGCCCGTGGGCAGTCTCTGGGGCCAACGTCCTGACTTTC
CDR3aa: CASSPWAVSGANVLTF

j_gene: TRBJ2-3
v_gene: TRBV18
d_gene: TRBD1
abundance: NA
CDR3nt: TGTGCCAGCAAGACAGGGGATAGCACAGATACGCAGTATTTT
CDR3aa: CASKTGDSTDTQYF

j_gene: TRBJ2-3
v_gene: TRBV10-3
d_gene: TRBD2
abundance: few
CDR3nt: TGTGCCATCAGTGGACTAGCGGGAGTGACAGATACGCAGTATTTT
CDR3aa: CAISGLAGVTDTQYF

j_gene: TRBJ2-2
v_gene: TRBV10-3
d_gene: TRBD1
abundance: NA
CDR3nt: TGTGCCATCAGTGAGGGGGACAGGGTGGGGAACACCGGGGAGCTGTTTTTT
CDR3aa: CAISEGDRVGNTGELFF

j_gene: TRBJ1-1
v_gene: TRBV7-2
d_gene: TRBD1
abundance: once
CDR3nt: TGTGCCAGCAGCCCCCCCGAGGGGGCTAAGGCTTTCTTT
CDR3aa: CASSPPEGAKAFF

j_gene: TRBJ2-3
v_gene: TRBV5-5
d_gene: NA
abundance: NA
CDR3nt: TGTGCCAGCAGCTTGGATCGCGGCACAGATACGCAGTATTTT
CDR3aa: CASSLDRGTDTQYF

j_gene: TRBJ2-3
v_gene: TRBV19
d_gene: TRBD2
abundance: NA
CDR3nt: TGTGCCAGTGCTAAGCGGGATACAATGACAGATACGCAGTATTTT
CDR3aa: CASAKRDTMTDTQYF

j_gene: TRBJ1-3
v_gene: TRBV19
d_gene: NA
abundance: once
CDR3nt: TGTGCCAGTAGTATAGACAGGGCTGGAAACACCATATATTTT
CDR3aa: CASSIDRAGNTIYF

j_gene: TRBJ2-7
v_gene: TRBV5-4
d_gene: TRBD2
abundance: NA
CDR3nt: TGTGCCAGCAGCTTCGGGGGAGGGTCCGACGAGCAGTACTTC
CDR3aa: CASSFGGGSDEQYF

j_gene: TRBJ1-2
v_gene: TRBV6-6
d_gene: TRBD1
abundance: NA
CDR3nt: TGTGCCAGCAGCGGCGGGACAGGGAAAGACTATGGCTACACCTTC
CDR3aa: CASSGGTGKDYGYTF

j_gene: TRBJ1-2
v_gene: TRBV3-1/TRBV3-2
d_gene: NA
abundance: NA
CDR3nt: TGTGCCAGCAGCCAAACCCAAGCGGTAATCGGAGGGGCGTCTTTCGTATTCGGCTACACCTTC
CDR3aa: CASSQTQAVIGGASFVFGYTF

j_gene: TRBJ1-2
v_gene: TRBV6-5
d_gene: NA
abundance: NA
CDR3nt: TGTGCCAGCAGTCCCGTGGGGGGTGGTGTCTATGGCTACACCTTC
CDR3aa: CASSPVGGGVYGYTF

j_gene: TRBJ1-2
v_gene: TRBV5-1
d_gene: TRBD1
abundance: NA
CDR3nt: TGCGCCAGCAGCTTGGAGGGGGCCGCCAAAGGAAACGGCTACACCTTC
CDR3aa: CASSLEGAAKGNGYTF

j_gene: TRBJ1-4
v_gene: TRBV4-3
d_gene: NA
abundance: NA
CDR3nt: TGCGCCAGCAGCCAAACAGGGTCTGGAACTAATGAAAAACTGTTTTTT
CDR3aa: CASSQTGSGTNEKLFF

j_gene: TRBJ1-6
v_gene: TRBV4-1
d_gene: NA
abundance: NA
CDR3nt: TGCGCCAGCAGCCAGGGCCGTCAACAGAGCTCCTATAATTCACCCCTCCACTTT
CDR3aa: CASSQGRQQSSYNSPLHF

j_gene: TRBJ1-2
v_gene: TRBV29-1
d_gene: NA
abundance: NA
CDR3nt: TGCAGCGTCCTGGAGGGGATCTATGGCTACACCTTC
CDR3aa: CSVLEGIYGYTF

j_gene: TRBJ2-1
v_gene: TRBV7-8
d_gene: NA
abundance: NA
CDR3nt: TGTGCCACCAGCGAGCGGAGATCCTCTGGGAATGAGCAGTTCTTC
CDR3aa: CATSERRSSGNEQFF

j_gene: TRBJ2-1
v_gene: TRBV29-1
d_gene: TRBD1
abundance: few
CDR3nt: TGCAGCGATGACAGGGGAAGGGTGAGCAATGAGCAGTTCTTC
CDR3aa: CSDDRGRVSNEQFF

j_gene: TRBJ1-6
v_gene: TRBV7-2
d_gene: NA
abundance: few
CDR3nt: TGTGCCAGCAGCTTAGATTCAGGATTTTTTTCACCCCTCCACTTT
CDR3aa: CASSLDSGFFSPLHF

j_gene: TRBJ1-5
v_gene: TRBV19
d_gene: TRBD1
abundance: NA
CDR3nt: TGTGCCAGTAGTACCAGTCCCGGGACAGGGGGCGAACAGCCCCAGCATTTT
CDR3aa: CASSTSPGTGGEQPQHF

j_gene: TRBJ2-2
v_gene: TRBV5-4
d_gene: NA
abundance: few
CDR3nt: TGTGCCAGCAGCTCCGATTCAGGGGTGCCGTTCACCGGGGAGCTGTTTTTT
CDR3aa: CASSSDSGVPFTGELFF

j_gene: TRBJ1-2
v_gene: TRBV27
d_gene: NA
abundance: NA
CDR3nt: TGTGCCAGCAGTTTAAACAGGGCCTATGGCTACACCTTC
CDR3aa: CASSLNRAYGYTF

j_gene: TRBJ1-1
v_gene: TRBV7-2
d_gene: TRBD1
abundance: NA
CDR3nt: TGTGCCAGCAGCTTAGATTTCCGGGACAGGCGTTCAAACACTGAAGCTTTCTTT
CDR3aa: CASSLDFRDRRSNTEAFF

j_gene: TRBJ1-3
v_gene: TRBV9
d_gene: NA
abundance: NA
CDR3nt: TGTGCCAGCAGCGTAGACCCCACAGGGAACTCTGGAAACACCATATATTTT
CDR3aa: CASSVDPTGNSGNTIYF

j_gene: TRBJ2-3
v_gene: TRBV3-1/TRBV3-2
d_gene: NA
abundance: NA
CDR3nt: TGTGCCAGCAGCCCCGCCGGGTGGGGGGTCACAGATACGCAGTATTTT
CDR3aa: CASSPAGWGVTDTQYF

j_gene: TRBJ2-5
v_gene: TRBV10-3
d_gene: NA
abundance: NA
CDR3nt: TGTGCCATCAGTTCAGGGGGGCTGGAGACCCAGTACTTC
CDR3aa: CAISSGGLETQYF

j_gene: TRBJ2-1
v_gene: TRBV6-6
d_gene: NA
abundance: once
CDR3nt: TGTGCCAGCAGTTACCCGGGGGTCTCATACAATGAGCAGTTCTTC
CDR3aa: CASSYPGVSYNEQFF